This TCR beta chain was captured in a study of blood T cell repertoires in COVID-19. TCRdb's copy holds only in-frame clones and misses some; the assay was immunoSEQ multiplex PCR. The table records about 250,000 clones, more than 70% of them present only once. The CDR3 runs 13 residues. CDR1 and CDR2 from the germline V gene are SNHLY and FYNNEI. Trimming cost V 5 bases and J 4 bases; bases outside gene matches: 4. This clone was counted a few times. The sequencing sample was made of peripheral blood. The source is a woman aged 25 to 39 with COVID-19, enrolled during active disease. The V call is TRBV2, the J call TRBJ1-2, with TRBD1 identical over 7 bases. Here the CDR3 DNA reads TGTGCCAGCAGTTGGGACAGCACCTATGGCTACACCTTC. This codes for CASSWDSTYGYTF. The full variable domain, in which reference TRBV2 and TRBJ1-2 provide the parts outside the CDR3, is EPEVTQTPSHQVTQMGQEVILRCVPISNHLYFYWYRQILGQKVEFLVSFYNNEISEKSEIFDDQFSVERPDGSNFTLKIRSTKLEDSAMYFCASSWDSTYGYTFGSGTRLTVV.